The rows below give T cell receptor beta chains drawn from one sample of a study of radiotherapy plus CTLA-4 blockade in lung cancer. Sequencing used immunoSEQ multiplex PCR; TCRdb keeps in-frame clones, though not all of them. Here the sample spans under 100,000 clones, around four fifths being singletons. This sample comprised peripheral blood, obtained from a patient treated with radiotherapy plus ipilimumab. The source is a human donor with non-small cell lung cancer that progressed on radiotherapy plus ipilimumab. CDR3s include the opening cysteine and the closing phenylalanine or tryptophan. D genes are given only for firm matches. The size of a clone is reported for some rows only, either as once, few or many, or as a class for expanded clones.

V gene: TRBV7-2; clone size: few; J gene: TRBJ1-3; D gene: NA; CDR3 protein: CASSLDSSGNTIYF; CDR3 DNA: TGTGCCAGCAGCTTAGACAGCTCTGGAAACACCATATATTTT
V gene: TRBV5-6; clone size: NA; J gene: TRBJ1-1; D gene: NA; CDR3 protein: CASSKNRDEAFF; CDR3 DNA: TGTGCCAGCAGCAAAAACAGGGACGAAGCTTTCTTT
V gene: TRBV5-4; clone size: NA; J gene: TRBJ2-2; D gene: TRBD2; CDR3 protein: CASSPGLAGGGGELFF; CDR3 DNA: TGTGCCAGCAGCCCAGGACTAGCGGGAGGGGGAGGGGAGCTGTTTTTT
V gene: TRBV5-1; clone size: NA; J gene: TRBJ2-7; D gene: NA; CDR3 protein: CASSLVELAMPREQYF; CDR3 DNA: TGCGCCAGCAGCTTGGTAGAGCTAGCGATGCCCCGCGAGCAGTACTTC
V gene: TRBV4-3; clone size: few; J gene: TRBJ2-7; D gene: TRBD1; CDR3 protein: CASSQDRRGLGEQYF; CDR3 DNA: TGCGCCAGCAGCCAAGATCGAAGGGGGCTCGGAGAGCAGTACTTC
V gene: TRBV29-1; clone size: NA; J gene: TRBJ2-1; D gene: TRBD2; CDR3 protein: CSVEKGLAGVGEQFF; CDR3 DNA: TGCAGCGTTGAAAAGGGACTAGCGGGAGTAGGTGAGCAGTTCTTC
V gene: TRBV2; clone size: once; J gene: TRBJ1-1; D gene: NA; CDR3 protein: CASSPDRVNTEAFF; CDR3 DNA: TGTGCCAGCAGTCCCGACAGAGTGAACACTGAAGCTTTCTTT
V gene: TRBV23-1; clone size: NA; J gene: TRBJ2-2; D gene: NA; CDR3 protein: CASSLYTQGNTGELFF; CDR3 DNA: TGCGCCAGCAGTCTATATACTCAGGGAAACACCGGGGAGCTGTTTTTT
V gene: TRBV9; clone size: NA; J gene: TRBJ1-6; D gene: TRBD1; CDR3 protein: CASSASGTVYNSPLHF; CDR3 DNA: TGTGCCAGCAGCGCCAGCGGGACAGTCTATAATTCACCCCTCCACTTT
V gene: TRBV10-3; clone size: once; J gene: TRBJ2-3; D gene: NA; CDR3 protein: CATQPGQLGVDTQYF; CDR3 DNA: TGTGCCACCCAACCGGGTCAACTAGGAGTGGATACGCAGTATTTT
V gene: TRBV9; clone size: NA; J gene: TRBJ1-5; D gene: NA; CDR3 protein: CASSSGGFSNQPQHF; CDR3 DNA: TGTGCCAGCAGCTCGGGGGGGTTCAGCAATCAGCCCCAGCATTTT
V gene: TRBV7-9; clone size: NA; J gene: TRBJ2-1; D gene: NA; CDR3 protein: CASSLGPLRDEQFF; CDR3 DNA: TGTGCCAGCAGCTTAGGACCCCTGCGGGATGAGCAGTTCTTC
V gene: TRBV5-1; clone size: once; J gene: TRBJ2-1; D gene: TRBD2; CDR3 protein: CASNAVAGTGNEQFF; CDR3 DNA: TGCGCCAGCAACGCTGTAGCGGGAACGGGAAATGAGCAGTTCTTC
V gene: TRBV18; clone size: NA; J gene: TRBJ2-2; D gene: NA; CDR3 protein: CASSPQGSTGELFF; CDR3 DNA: TGTGCCAGCTCGCCCCAGGGTAGCACCGGGGAGCTGTTTTTT
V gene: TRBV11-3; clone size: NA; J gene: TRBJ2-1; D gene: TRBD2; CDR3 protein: CASSLEFSGKYEQFF; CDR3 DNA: TGTGCCAGCAGCTTAGAATTTAGCGGGAAGTATGAGCAGTTCTTC
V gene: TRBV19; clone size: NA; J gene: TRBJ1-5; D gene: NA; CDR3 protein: CARFRDGDQPQHF; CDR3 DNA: TGTGCCAGATTCAGGGACGGGGATCAGCCCCAGCATTTT
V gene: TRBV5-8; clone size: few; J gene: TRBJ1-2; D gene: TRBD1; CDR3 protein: CASSLEGARGYTF; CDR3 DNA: TGTGCCAGCAGCTTGGAGGGGGCGCGTGGCTACACCTTC
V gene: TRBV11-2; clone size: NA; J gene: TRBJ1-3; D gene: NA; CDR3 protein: CASSGVSGNTIYF; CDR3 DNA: TGTGCCAGCTCAGGAGTCTCTGGAAACACCATATATTTT
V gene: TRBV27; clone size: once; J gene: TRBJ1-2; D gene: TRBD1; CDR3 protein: CASSLGTGNYGYTF; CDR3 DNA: TGTGCCAGCAGCCTGGGGACAGGGAACTATGGCTACACCTTC
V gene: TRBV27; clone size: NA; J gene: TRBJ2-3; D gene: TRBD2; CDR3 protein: CASSPGPSGYPPTDTQYF; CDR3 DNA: TGTGCCAGCAGTCCCGGGCCTAGCGGGTACCCTCCCACAGATACGCAGTATTTT
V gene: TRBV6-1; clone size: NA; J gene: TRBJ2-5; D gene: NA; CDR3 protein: CASSQQVQETQYF; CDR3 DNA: TGTGCCAGCAGCCAACAAGTGCAAGAGACCCAGTACTTC
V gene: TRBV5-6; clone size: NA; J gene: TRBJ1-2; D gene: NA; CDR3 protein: CASSLAWAGANYGYTF; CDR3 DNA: TGTGCCAGCAGCTTGGCCTGGGCAGGGGCTAACTATGGCTACACCTTC
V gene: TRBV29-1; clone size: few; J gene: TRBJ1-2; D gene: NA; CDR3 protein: CSIRQGDYGYTF; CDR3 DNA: TGCAGCATCCGCCAGGGAGACTATGGCTACACCTTC
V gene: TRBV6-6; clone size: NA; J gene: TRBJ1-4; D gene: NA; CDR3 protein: CASTGFGEKLFF; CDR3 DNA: TGTGCCAGCACAGGGTTTGGAGAAAAACTGTTTTTT
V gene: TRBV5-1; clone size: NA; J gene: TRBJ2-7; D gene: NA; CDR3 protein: CASSLRAAYEQYF; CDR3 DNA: TGCGCCAGCAGCTTGCGGGCCGCCTACGAGCAGTACTTC
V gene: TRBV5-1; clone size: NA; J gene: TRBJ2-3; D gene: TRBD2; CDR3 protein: CASSPTSGGTYTQYF; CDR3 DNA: TGCGCCAGCAGCCCTACTAGCGGGGGGACTTATACGCAGTATTTT
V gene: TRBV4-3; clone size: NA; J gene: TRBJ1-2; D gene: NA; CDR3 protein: CASSQDGGFSNYGYTF; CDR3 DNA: TGCGCCAGCAGCCAAGATGGGGGTTTCTCTAACTATGGCTACACCTTC
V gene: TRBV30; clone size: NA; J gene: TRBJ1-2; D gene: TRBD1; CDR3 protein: CAWRAGTGDAYGYTF; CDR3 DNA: TGTGCCTGGAGGGCAGGGACAGGGGACGCCTATGGCTACACCTTC
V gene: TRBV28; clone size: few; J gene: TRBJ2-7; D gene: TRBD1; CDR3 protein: CASSLGQGKQYF; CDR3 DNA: TGTGCCAGCAGTTTGGGACAGGGAAAGCAGTACTTC
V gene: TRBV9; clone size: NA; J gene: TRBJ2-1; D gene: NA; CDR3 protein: CASSVEGGMQFF; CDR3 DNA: TGTGCCAGCAGCGTAGAGGGTGGGATGCAGTTCTTC
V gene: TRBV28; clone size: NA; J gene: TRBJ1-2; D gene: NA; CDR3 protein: CASSPRSYGYTF; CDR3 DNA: TGTGCCAGCAGTCCGAGGTCCTATGGCTACACCTTC
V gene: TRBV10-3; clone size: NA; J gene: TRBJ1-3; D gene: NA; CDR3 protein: CAISEAVASGNTIYF; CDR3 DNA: TGTGCCATCAGTGAGGCGGTGGCCTCTGGAAACACCATATATTTT
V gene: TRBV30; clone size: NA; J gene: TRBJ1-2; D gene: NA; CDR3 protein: CACDKDRYYGYTF; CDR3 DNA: TGTGCCTGCGATAAGGACAGATACTATGGCTACACCTTC
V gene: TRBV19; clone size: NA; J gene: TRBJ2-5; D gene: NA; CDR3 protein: CASSVGNRGETQYF; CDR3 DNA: TGTGCCAGTTCGGTGGGGAACCGTGGGGAGACCCAGTACTTC
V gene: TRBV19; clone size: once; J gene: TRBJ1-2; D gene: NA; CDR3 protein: CASSIDITASTYGYTF; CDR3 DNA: TGTGCCAGTAGTATAGATATAACAGCTAGTACCTATGGCTACACCTTC
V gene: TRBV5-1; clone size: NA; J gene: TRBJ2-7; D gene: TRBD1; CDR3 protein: CASSLDRGPYEQYF; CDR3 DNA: TGCGCCAGCAGCTTGGACAGGGGCCCCTACGAGCAGTACTTC
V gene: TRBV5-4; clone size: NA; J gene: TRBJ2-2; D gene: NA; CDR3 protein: CASSSHGFGELFF; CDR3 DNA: TGTGCCAGCAGTTCGCACGGATTCGGGGAGCTGTTTTTT
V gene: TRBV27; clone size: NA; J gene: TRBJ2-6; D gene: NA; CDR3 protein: CASSSDGSGANVLTF; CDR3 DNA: TGTGCCAGCAGCTCGGACGGGTCTGGGGCCAACGTCCTGACTTTC
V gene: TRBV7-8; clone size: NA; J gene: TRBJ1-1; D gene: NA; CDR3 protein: CASSPTELVGAFF; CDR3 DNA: TGTGCCAGCAGCCCTACAGAACTGGTTGGAGCTTTCTTT
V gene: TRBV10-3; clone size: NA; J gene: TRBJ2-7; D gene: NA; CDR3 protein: CATSSGTGPYEQYF; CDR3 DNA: TGTGCCACCTCTAGCGGGACAGGCCCCTACGAGCAGTACTTC
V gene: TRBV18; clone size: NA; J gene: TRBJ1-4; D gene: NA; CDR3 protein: CASSPRQFNEKLFF; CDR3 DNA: TGTGCCAGCTCACCCCGACAGTTTAATGAAAAACTGTTTTTT
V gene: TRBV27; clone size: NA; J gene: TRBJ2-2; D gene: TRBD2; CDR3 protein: CASSPLAGGPGTGELFF; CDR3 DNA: TGTGCCAGCAGTCCTCTAGCGGGAGGGCCTGGCACCGGGGAGCTGTTTTTT
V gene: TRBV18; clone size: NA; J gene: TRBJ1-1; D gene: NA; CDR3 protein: CASSPREPGVGTEAFF; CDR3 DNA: TGTGCCAGCTCACCAAGGGAACCAGGGGTTGGCACTGAAGCTTTCTTT
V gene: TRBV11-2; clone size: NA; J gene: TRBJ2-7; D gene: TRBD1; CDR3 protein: CASSSGQGFGQYF; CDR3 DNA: TGTGCCAGCAGCTCGGGACAGGGGTTCGGTCAGTACTTC
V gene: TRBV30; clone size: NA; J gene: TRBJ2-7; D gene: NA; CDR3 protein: CAWSRGGVDEQYF; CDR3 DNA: TGTGCCTGGAGTAGGGGGGGTGTGGACGAGCAGTACTTC
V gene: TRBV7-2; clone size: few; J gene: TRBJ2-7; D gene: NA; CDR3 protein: CASSPLLGEQYF; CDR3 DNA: TGTGCCAGCAGCCCCCTTTTGGGCGAGCAGTACTTC
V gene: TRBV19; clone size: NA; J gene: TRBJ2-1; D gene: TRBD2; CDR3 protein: CASTTSGRRTYNEQFF; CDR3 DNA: TGTGCCAGTACCACTAGCGGGAGGAGGACCTACAATGAGCAGTTCTTC
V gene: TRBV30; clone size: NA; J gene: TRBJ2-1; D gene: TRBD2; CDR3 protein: CAWRPFGWERDYNEQFF; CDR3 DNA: TGTGCCTGGAGACCCTTTGGGTGGGAGCGGGATTACAATGAGCAGTTCTTC
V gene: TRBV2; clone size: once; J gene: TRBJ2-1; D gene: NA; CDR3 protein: CASSAGPSSYNEQFF; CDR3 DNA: TGTGCCAGCAGTGCGGGCCCAAGCTCCTACAATGAGCAGTTCTTC
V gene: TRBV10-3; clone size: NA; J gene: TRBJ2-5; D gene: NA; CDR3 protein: CAIRQELQETQYF; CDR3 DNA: TGTGCCATTAGACAGGAGCTACAAGAGACCCAGTACTTC
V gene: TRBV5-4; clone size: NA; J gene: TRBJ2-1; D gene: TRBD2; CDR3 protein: CASSLVAGIDEQFF; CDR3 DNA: TGTGCCAGCAGCTTGGTAGCGGGTATCGATGAGCAGTTCTTC
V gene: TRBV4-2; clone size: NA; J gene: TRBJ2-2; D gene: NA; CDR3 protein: CASSQELRGHANTGELFF; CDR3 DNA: TGTGCCAGCAGCCAAGAGCTCCGCGGCCACGCGAACACCGGGGAGCTGTTTTTT
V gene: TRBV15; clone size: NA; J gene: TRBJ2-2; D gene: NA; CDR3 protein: CATSSPGSGTGELFF; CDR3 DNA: TGTGCCACCAGCAGCCCAGGGAGCGGCACCGGGGAGCTGTTTTTT